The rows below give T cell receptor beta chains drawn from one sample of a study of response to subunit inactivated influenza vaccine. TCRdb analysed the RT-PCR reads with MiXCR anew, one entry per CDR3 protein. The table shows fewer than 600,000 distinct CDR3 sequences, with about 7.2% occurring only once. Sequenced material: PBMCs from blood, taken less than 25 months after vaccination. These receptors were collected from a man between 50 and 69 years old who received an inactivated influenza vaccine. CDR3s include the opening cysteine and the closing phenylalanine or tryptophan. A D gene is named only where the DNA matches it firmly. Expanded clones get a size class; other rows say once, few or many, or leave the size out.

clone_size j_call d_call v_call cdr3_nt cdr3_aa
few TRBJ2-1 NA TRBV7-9 TGTGCCAGCAGCTTAGCGGGGGGGCATGGTGAGCAGTTCTTC CASSLAGGHGEQFF
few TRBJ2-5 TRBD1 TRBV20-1 TGCAGTGCTAGAGCCGGGGCAGGGGGCCAGGAGACCCAGTACTTC CSARAGAGGQETQYF
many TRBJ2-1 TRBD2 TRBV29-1 TGCAGCGTTGTAACTAGCGGGAGGTACAATGAGCAGTTCTTC CSVVTSGRYNEQFF
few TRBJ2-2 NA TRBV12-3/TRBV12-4 TGTGCCAGCAGTCATCCCGGGGAGCTGTTTTTT CASSHPGELFF
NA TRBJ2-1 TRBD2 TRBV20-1 TGCAGTGCTGGCCTAGCGGGGGTTTCCTACAATGAGCAGTTCTTC CSAGLAGVSYNEQFF
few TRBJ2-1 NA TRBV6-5 TGTGCCAGCAGTTACTCTCAGGGTTGGGAGCAGTTCTTC CASSYSQGWEQFF
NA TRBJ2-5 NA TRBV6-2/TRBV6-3 TGTGCCAGCGGGAAACTAGCCGAGGCGGCGGGGACCCAGTACTTC CASGKLAEAAGTQYF
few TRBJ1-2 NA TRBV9 TGTGCCAGCAGCGTAAGAAGCGCTGCGTATGGCTACACCTTC CASSVRSAAYGYTF
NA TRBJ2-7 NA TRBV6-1 TGTGCCAGCAGTGAAATGGGGGTCGGCTACGAGCAGTACTTC CASSEMGVGYEQYF
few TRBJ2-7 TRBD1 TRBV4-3 TGCGCCAGCAGCCTCGGGACAGGGGACTCGAAGCAGTACTTC CASSLGTGDSKQYF
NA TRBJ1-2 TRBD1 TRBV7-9 TGTGCCAGCAGCCCCTCCGGGACAGGACATGGCTACACCTTC CASSPSGTGHGYTF
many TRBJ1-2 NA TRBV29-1 TGCAGCGCGACGCTAGGGGCTAACTATGGCTACACCTTC CSATLGANYGYTF
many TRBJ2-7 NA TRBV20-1 TGCAGTGCTAGGGCACCGGGACGGAAGACCTACGAGCAGTACTTC CSARAPGRKTYEQYF
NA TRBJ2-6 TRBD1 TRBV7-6 TGTGCCAGCAGCTTAACCGGGACAGGATTCTCTGGGGCCAACGTCCTGACTTTC CASSLTGTGFSGANVLTF
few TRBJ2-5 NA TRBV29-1 TGCAGCGCCGGACGTGGGGACGAGACCCAGTACTTC CSAGRGDETQYF
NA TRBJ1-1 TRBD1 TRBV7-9 TGTGCCAGCAGCGACGGGACAGGGGAAGCTTTCTTT CASSDGTGEAFF
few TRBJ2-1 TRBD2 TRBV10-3 TGTGCCACAAGCGGGAGGGCCTACAATGAGCAGTTCTTC CATSGRAYNEQFF
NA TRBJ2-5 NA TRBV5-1 TGCGCCAGCCATCTCCGGGGACCCCCTCCGGGGACCCAGTACTTC CASHLRGPPPGTQYF
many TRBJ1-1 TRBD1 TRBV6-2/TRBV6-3 TGTGCCAGCAGTTACCCGACGGGGACAGGGACTCCGAACACTGAAGCTTTCTTT CASSYPTGTGTPNTEAFF
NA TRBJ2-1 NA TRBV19 TGTGCCAGTAGTATTGGGGTCCGGGGCAATGAGCAGTTCTTC CASSIGVRGNEQFF
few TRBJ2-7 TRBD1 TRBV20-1 TGCAGTGCTAGAGATCCCGGGACAGGATACTACGAGCAGTACTTC CSARDPGTGYYEQYF
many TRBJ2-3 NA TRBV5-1 TGTGCCAGCAGCTTAAGTGGCACAGATACGCAGTATTTT CASSLSGTDTQYF
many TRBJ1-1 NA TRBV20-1 TGCAGTGCCCCAACCCCCGGGGACACTGAAGCTTTCTTT CSAPTPGDTEAFF
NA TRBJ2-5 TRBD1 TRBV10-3 TGTGCCATCAGTAGGACAGGGTCGTCGGAGACCCAGTACTTC CAISRTGSSETQYF
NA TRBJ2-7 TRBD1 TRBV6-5 TGTGCCAGCAGTTACAACCGGGACAGGGACTACGAGCAGTACTTC CASSYNRDRDYEQYF